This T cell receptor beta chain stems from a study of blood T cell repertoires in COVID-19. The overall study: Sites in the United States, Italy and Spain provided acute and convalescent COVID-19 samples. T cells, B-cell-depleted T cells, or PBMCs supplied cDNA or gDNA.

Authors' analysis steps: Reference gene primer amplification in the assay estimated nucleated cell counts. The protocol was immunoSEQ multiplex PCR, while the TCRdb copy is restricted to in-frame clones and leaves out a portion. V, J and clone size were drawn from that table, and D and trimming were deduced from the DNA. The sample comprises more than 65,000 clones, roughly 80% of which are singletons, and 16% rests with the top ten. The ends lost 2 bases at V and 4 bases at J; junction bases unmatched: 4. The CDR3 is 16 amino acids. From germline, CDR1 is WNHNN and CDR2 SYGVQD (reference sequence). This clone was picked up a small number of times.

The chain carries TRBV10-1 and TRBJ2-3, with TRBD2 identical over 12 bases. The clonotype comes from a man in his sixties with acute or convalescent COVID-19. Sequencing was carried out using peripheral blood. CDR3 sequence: CASSELLAGGADTQYF. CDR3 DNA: TGCGCCAGCAGTGAGCTACTAGCGGGGGGCGCAGATACGCAGTATTTT.